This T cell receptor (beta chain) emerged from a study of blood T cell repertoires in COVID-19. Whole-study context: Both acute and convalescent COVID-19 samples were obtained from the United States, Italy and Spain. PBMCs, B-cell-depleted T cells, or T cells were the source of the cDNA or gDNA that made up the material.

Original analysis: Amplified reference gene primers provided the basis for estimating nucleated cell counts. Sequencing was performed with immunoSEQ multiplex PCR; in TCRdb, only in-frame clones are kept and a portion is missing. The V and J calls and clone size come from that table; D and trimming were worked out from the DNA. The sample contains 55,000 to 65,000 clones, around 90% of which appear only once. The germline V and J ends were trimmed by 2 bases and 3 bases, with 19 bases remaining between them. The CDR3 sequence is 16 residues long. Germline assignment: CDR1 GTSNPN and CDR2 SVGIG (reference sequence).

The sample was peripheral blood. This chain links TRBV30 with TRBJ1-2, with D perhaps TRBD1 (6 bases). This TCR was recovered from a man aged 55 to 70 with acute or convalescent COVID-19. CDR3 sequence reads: CAWSPRGDKAYYGYTF. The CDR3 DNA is TGTGCCTGGAGTCCCCGGGGGGACAAAGCTTACTATGGCTACACCTTC. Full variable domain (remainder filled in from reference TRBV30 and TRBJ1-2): SQTIHQWPATLVQPVGSPLSLECTVEGTSNPNLYWYRQAAGRGLQLLFYSVGIGQISSEVPQNLSASRPQDRQFILSSKKLLLSDSGFYLCAWSPRGDKAYYGYTFGSGTRLTVV.